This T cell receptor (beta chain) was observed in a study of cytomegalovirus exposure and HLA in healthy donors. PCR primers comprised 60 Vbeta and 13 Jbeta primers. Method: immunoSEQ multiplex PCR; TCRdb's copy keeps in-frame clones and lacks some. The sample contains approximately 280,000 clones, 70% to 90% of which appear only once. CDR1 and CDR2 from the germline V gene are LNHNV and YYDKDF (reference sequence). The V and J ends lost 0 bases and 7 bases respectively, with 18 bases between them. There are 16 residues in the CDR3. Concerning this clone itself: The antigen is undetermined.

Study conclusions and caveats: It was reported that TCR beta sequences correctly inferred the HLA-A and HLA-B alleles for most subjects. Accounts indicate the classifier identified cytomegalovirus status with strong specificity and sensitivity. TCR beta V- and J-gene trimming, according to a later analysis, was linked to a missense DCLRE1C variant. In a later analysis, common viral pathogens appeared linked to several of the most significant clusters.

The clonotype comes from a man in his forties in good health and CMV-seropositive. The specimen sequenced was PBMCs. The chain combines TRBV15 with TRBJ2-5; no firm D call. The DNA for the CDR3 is TGTGCCACCAGCAGAGATCCACGGGTCTTGGTACCGACCCAGTACTTC. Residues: CATSRDPRVLVPTQYF.